One and the same sample provided the 6 T cell receptor beta chains below, sequenced in a study of glioma-infiltrating T cells. TCR alpha and beta CDR3 regions were amplified from RNA using iRepertoire nested multiplex PCR. TCRdb used MiXCR to reprocess the multiplex PCR reads, holding one entry per CDR3 protein. The table has fewer than 250,000 distinct CDR3 sequences, about 31% seen once. The sample was glioma tissue, nonneoplastic brain tissue, or PBMCs (not recorded which). The receptors derive from a human donor with low-grade glioma or glioblastoma, undergoing nonglioma brain surgery, or in good health (not recorded which).

In the case of this clonotype: One base away lies a much larger clone, so this may be a sequencing read error. The chain links TRBV24-1 to TRBJ2-5; D is undetermined. Trimming cost V 11 bases and J 4 bases, with 22 bases left between them. This CDR3 is built from 15 residues. Germline CDR1 KGHDR, CDR2 SFDVKD. The CDR3 here is CAMAVPRRLGETQYF. In DNA, the CDR3 is TGTGCCATGGCGGTGCCAAGGAGACTGGGAGAGACCCAGTACTTC.

This clonotype was picked up many times. The V gene is TRBV6-1, the J gene TRBJ1-2; perhaps TRBD1 as D (5 bases). The CDR3 is made up of 14 amino acids. Trimming shortened V by 5 bases and J by 4 bases, and 14 bases separated the two germline ends. Germline assignment: CDR1 MNHNS and CDR2 SASEGT. CDR3 in amino acids: CASSSRQGGYGYTF. Written as DNA, the CDR3 is TGTGCCAGCAGTTCGAGGCAGGGCGGCTATGGCTACACCTTC.

In its sample, this clonotype was seen many times. The V gene is TRBV6-5, the J gene TRBJ2-5, with D uncertain. There are 16 residues in the CDR3. Germline CDR1 reads MNHEY; CDR2 reads SVGAGI. V gave up 0 bases and J gave up 1 base, with 12 bases separating them. The CDR3 spells CASSYSTGRSQETQYF. In DNA, the CDR3 is TGTGCCAGCAGTTACTCGACTGGACGGAGCCAAGAGACCCAGTACTTC.

This clonotype was recorded at least ten times. The gene calls are TRBV5-1 and TRBJ2-1; D not certain. Deletions cut 5 bases from V and 5 bases from J, with 5 bases between. Germline CDR1 is SGHRS and CDR2 is YFSETQ. The CDR3 is 11 amino acids. The CDR3 bases are TGCGCCAGCAGGGAAAACAATGAGCAGTTCTTC. This codes for CASRENNEQFF.

Concerning this clonotype itself: Mismatch with germline at one junction end may stem from a read error. The chain joins TRBV12-3 or TRBV12-4 to TRBJ2-3; no clear D gene. The CDR3 contains 14 residues. The CDR3 here is CASSRLSDGPGLYF. The CDR3 DNA is TGTGCCAGCAGTCGACTTTCGGACGGCCCAGGCTTGTATTTC.

The table lists this clonotype with many counts. The V and J genes are TRBV7-9 and TRBJ2-1; 8 bases agree with TRBD1. This CDR3 is 15 amino acids long. The V segment lost 5 bases and the J segment 8 bases; nucleotides outside the gene matches: 11. CDR1 SEHNR and CDR2 FQNEAQ come from the germline V gene (reference sequence). The CDR3 bases are TGTGCCAGCAGCCCACGGGACAGGTCATTGGATGAGCAGTTCTTC. This gives the protein CASSPRDRSLDEQFF.